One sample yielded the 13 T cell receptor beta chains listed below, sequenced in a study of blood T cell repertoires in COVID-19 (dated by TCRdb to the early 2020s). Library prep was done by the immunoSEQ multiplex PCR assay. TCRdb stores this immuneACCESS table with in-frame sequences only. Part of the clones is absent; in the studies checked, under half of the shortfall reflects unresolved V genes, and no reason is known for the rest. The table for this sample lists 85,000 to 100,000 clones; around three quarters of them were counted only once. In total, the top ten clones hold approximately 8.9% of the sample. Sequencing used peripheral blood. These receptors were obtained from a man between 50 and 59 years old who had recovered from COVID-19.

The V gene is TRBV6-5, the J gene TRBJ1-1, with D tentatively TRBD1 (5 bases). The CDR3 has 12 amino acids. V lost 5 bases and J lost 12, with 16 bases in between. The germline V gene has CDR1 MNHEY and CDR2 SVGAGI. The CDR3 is CASSRPRGKTFF. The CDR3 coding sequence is TGTGCCAGCAGTCGCCCAAGGGGTAAGACTTTCTTT.

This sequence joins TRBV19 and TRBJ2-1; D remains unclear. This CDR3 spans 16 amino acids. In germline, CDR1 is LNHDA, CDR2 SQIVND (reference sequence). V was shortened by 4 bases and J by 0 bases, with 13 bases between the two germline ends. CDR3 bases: TGTGCCAGTAGTACCTTAATAGACTCCTCCTACAATGAGCAGTTCTTC. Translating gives CASSTLIDSSYNEQFF.

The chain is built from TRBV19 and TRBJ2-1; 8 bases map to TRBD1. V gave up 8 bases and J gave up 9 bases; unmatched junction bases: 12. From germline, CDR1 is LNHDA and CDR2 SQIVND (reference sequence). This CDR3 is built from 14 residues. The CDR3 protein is CASHPRRGLTEQFF. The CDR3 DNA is TGTGCCAGTCACCCTCGCAGGGGGCTCACTGAGCAGTTCTTC.

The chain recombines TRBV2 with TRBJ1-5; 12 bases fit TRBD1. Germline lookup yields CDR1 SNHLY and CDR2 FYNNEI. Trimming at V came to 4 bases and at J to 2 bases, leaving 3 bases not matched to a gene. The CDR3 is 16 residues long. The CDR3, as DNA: TGTGCCAGCAGTGGGGGACAGGGGGCTGGCAATCAGCCCCAGCATTTT. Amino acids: CASSGGQGAGNQPQHF.

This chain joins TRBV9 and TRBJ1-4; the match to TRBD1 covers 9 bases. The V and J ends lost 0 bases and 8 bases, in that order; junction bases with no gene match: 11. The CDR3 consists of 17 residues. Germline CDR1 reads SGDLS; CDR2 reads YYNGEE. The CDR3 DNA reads TGTGCCAGCAGCGTAGCCCCACAGGGGGCGCGGGTCGAAAAACTGTTTTTT. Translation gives CASSVAPQGARVEKLFF.

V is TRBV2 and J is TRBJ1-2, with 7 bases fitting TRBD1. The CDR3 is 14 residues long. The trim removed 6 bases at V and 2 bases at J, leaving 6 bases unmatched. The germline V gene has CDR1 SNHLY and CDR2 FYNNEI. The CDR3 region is CASRKQGVNYGYTF. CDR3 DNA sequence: TGTGCCAGCAGGAAGCAGGGGGTCAACTATGGCTACACCTTC.

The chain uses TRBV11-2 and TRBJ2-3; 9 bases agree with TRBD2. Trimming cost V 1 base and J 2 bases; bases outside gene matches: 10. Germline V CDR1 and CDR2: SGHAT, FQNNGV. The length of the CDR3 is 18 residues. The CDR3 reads CASSLGRLAGPFTDTQYF. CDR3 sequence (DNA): TGTGCCAGCAGCTTAGGAAGGCTAGCGGGGCCCTTCACAGATACGCAGTATTTT.

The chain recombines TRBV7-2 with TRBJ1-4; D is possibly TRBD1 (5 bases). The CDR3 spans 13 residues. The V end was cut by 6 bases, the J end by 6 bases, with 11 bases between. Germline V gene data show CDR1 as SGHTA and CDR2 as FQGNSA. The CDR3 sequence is CASSPGGYEKLFF. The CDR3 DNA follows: TGTGCCAGCAGTCCGGGGGGGTATGAAAAACTGTTTTTT.

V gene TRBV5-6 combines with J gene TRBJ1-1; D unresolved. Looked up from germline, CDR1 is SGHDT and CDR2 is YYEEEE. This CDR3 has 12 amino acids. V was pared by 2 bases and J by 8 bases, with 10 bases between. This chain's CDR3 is CASSLTRTEAFF. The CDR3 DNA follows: TGTGCCAGCAGCTTAACAAGAACCGAAGCTTTCTTT.

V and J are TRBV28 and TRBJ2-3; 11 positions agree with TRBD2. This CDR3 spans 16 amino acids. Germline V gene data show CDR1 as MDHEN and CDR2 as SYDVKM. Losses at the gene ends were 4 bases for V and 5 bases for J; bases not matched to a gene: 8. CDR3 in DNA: TGTGCCAGCAGTTCCCAACTAGCGGGAGCTCAAGATACGCAGTATTTT. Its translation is CASSSQLAGAQDTQYF.

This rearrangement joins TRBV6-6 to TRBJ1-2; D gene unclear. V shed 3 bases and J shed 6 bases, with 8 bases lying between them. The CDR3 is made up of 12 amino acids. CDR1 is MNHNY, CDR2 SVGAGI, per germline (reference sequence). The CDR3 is CASSYVKNGYTF. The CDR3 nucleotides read TGTGCCAGCAGTTATGTAAAAAATGGCTACACCTTC.

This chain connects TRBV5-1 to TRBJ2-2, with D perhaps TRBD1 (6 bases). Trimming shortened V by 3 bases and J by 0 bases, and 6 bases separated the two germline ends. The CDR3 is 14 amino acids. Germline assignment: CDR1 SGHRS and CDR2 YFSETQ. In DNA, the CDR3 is TGCGCCAGCAGCTGGGACACGAACACCGGGGAGCTGTTTTTT. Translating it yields CASSWDTNTGELFF.

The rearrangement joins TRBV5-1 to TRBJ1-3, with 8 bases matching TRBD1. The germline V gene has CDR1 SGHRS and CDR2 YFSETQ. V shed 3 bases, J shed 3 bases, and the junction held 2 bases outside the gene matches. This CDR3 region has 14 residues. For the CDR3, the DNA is TGCGCCAGCAGCTCGACAGGGGATGGAAACACCATATATTTT. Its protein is CASSSTGDGNTIYF.